These 32 T cell receptor beta chains were all obtained from the same sample, sequenced in a study of blood T cell repertoires in COVID-19. Generated by immunoSEQ multiplex PCR, the TCRdb table keeps only in-frame clones and is missing some. This sample has fewer than 250,000 clones, with approximately 83% found just once. The sequenced sample consisted of PBMCs or T cells enriched from blood (not recorded which). These receptors were taken from a woman in her forties who had been exposed to COVID-19.

The chain combines TRBV5-1 with TRBJ2-1; 8 nucleotides line up with TRBD1. The germline gives CDR1 SGHRS, CDR2 YFSETQ. With 0 bases clipped from V and 8 bases from J, the junction kept 7 bases outside the gene matches. This CDR3 is built from 15 residues. The CDR3 reads CASSLEWQGADEQFF. The DNA for the CDR3 is TGCGCCAGCAGCTTGGAGTGGCAGGGGGCCGATGAGCAGTTCTTC.

This clone is a singleton in its sample. V usage is TRBV4-1 and J usage is TRBJ2-3; weak D call: TRBD2 (6 bases). Trimming left V 1 base short and J 0 bases short, with 14 bases between. CDR1 MGHRA and CDR2 YSYEKL come from the germline V gene. The CDR3 contains 17 residues. The CDR3: CASSQGPQRGSTDTQYF. CDR3 in DNA: TGCGCCAGCAGCCAAGGTCCCCAACGGGGGAGCACAGATACGCAGTATTTT.

The V call is TRBV7-3, the J call TRBJ2-4; D gene unclear. The V end was cut by 2 bases, the J end by 7 bases, with 12 bases between. This CDR3 is 14 amino acids long. The germline V gene encodes CDR1 SGHTA and CDR2 FQGTGA. CDR3: CASSLAASPNIQYF. In DNA, the CDR3 is TGTGCCAGCAGCTTAGCGGCTTCACCCAACATTCAGTACTTC.

This clone has only one observation. Other DNA sequences in the same sample also yield this CDR3. J is TRBJ1-5 and V is TRBV5-1; the D gene is possibly TRBD1 (6 bases). The CDR3 loop spans 14 amino acids. Trimming took off 0 bases at V and 5 bases at J, with 9 bases between the two ends. The germline gives CDR1 SGHRS, CDR2 YFSETQ. CDR3: CASSLGQVDQPQHF. The CDR3 DNA reads TGCGCCAGCAGCTTGGGACAGGTGGATCAGCCCCAGCATTTT.

The chain combines TRBV5-1 with TRBJ1-2, with 10 nucleotides matching TRBD1. CDR1 and CDR2 (germline): SGHRS, YFSETQ. This CDR3 comprises 16 residues. Germline trimming cut 4 bases from V and 5 bases from J; bases unmatched to any gene: 11. In DNA, the CDR3 is TGCGCCAGCAGCCCCGGGACAGGGGAAAGACTTTATGGCTACACCTTC. Translation: CASSPGTGERLYGYTF. Combining the CDR3 with reference TRBV5-1 and TRBJ1-2 gives the whole variable domain KAGVTQTPRYLIKTRGQQVTLSCSPISGHRSVSWYQQTPGQGLQFLFEYFSETQRNKGNFPGRFSGRQFSNSRSEMNVSTLELGDSALYLCASSPGTGERLYGYTFGSGTRLTVV.

This chain joins TRBV6-5 and TRBJ2-2; D call uncertain. Germline CDR1 MNHEY, CDR2 SVGAGI. Trimming cost V 0 bases and J 8 bases, with 7 bases left between them. The CDR3 has 13 amino acids. The DNA of the CDR3 is TGTGCCAGCAGTTACTCGGCCCCGGGGGAGCTGTTTTTT. Protein sequence: CASSYSAPGELFF.

This clone appeared a single time. This chain connects TRBV7-7 to TRBJ1-5; 7 bases are shared with TRBD1. Losses at the gene ends were 5 bases for V and 5 bases for J; bases not matched to a gene: 15. The CDR3 extends over 17 amino acids. Germline lookup yields CDR1 SSHAT and CDR2 FNYEAQ (reference sequence). CDR3 sequence reads: CASSPEGRGREDQPQHF. The CDR3 DNA reads as TGTGCCAGCAGCCCGGAGGGCAGGGGGAGAGAAGATCAGCCCCAGCATTTT.

The chain couples TRBV18 to TRBJ1-3; tentative D call: TRBD1 (6 bases). The CDR3 extends over 19 amino acids. V lost 3 bases to trimming and J lost 0 bases, with 21 bases between them. CDR1 is KGHSH and CDR2 is LQKENI in the germline V gene. The CDR3 DNA follows: TGTGCCAGCTCACCGAGGGACATCGTCTTCCCCAGCTCTGGAAACACCATATATTTT. Its protein is CASSPRDIVFPSSGNTIYF.

The chain links TRBV4-1 to TRBJ2-5; 12 bases match TRBD1. The CDR3 totals 16 residues. Per germline, CDR1 MGHRA and CDR2 YSYEKL. The ends lost 4 bases at V and 5 bases at J; junction bases unmatched: 8. The CDR3 DNA is TGCGCCAGCAGCCGTCCCGCCGGGACAGGGGGCGAGACCCAGTACTTC. Translated, it gives CASSRPAGTGGETQYF.

In this sample, this clone turned up once. The chain carries TRBV7-2 and TRBJ2-5, with 16 nucleotides matching TRBD2. The V gene end was trimmed by 5 bases and the J gene end by 2 bases; junction bases not matched to a gene: 2. The germline V gene has CDR1 SGHTA and CDR2 FQGNSA. The CDR3 runs to 16 residues. The CDR3 is CASSPGLAGGQETQYF. For the CDR3, the DNA is TGTGCCAGCAGCCCGGGACTAGCGGGGGGGCAAGAGACCCAGTACTTC.

The rearrangement joins TRBV5-1 to TRBJ1-3, with 8 bases identical to TRBD1. V gave up 8 bases and J gave up 2 bases; unmatched junction bases: 9. This CDR3 comprises 15 residues. The germline V gene encodes CDR1 SGHRS and CDR2 YFSETQ. The CDR3 nucleotides are TGCGCCAGTTCCCCGGGACAGGTCACTGGAAACACCATATATTTT. It codes for CASSPGQVTGNTIYF.

J is TRBJ1-2 and V is TRBV5-4; 8 bases are shared with TRBD1. J gave up 3 bases and V 3 bases, and 1 base lay outside the gene matches. This CDR3 has 13 amino acids. Germline values: CDR1 SGHNT, CDR2 YYREEE (reference sequence). The CDR3, as DNA: TGTGCCAGCAGCTCGGGACAGGACTATGGCTACACCTTC. Encoded protein: CASSSGQDYGYTF.

This clone appeared a single time. V and J are TRBV4-1 and TRBJ1-2; possible D gene TRBD1, 5 bases. Germline CDR1 and CDR2: MGHRA and YSYEKL. CDR3 size: 17 residues. The V end was cut by 1 base, the J end by 2 bases, with 17 bases between. As DNA, the CDR3 is TGCGCCAGCAGCCAAGTAGAGAGACAGTTCCAAAACTATGGCTACACCTTC. Translation: CASSQVERQFQNYGYTF.

J is TRBJ1-3 and V is TRBV12-5; 9 nucleotides agree with TRBD1. The CDR3 sequence is 16 residues long. Germline CDR1 reads LGHNT; CDR2 reads FRNRAP. V shed 4 bases and J 4 bases; nucleotides not matched to a gene: 8. The CDR3 reads CASGYQGQGVGNTIYF. The CDR3 DNA reads TGTGCTAGTGGTTACCAGGGACAGGGAGTGGGAAACACCATATATTTT.

V is TRBV10-3 and J is TRBJ1-3; 7 positions match TRBD1. CDR3 length equals 15 residues. J gave up 0 bases and V 6 bases, and 5 bases lay outside the gene matches. The germline gives CDR1 ENHRY, CDR2 SYGVKD. The CDR3 loop reads CAISGQENSGNTIYF. CDR3 sequence (DNA): TGTGCCATCAGCGGACAGGAAAACTCTGGAAACACCATATATTTT.

This sequence joins TRBV3-1 (or the pseudogene TRBV3-2) and TRBJ1-6; unclear D gene. Germline CDR1 LGHDT, CDR2 YNNKEL (reference sequence). V lost 1 base to trimming and J lost 7 bases, with 8 bases between them. This CDR3 comprises 14 residues. CDR3 amino acids: CASSQVVLNSPLHF. CDR3 in DNA: TGTGCCAGCAGCCAAGTTGTACTGAATTCACCCCTCCACTTT.

The chain combines TRBV28 with TRBJ2-1; D might be TRBD2 (6 bases). With 4 bases removed from V and 3 bases from J, the gap between germline ends came to 16 bases. CDR3 length equals 16 residues. The germline V gene has CDR1 MDHEN and CDR2 SYDVKM. The CDR3 DNA is TGTGCCAGCAGTTCCCAGGACCCGGGACTCTACAATGAGCAGTTCTTC. Its translation: CASSSQDPGLYNEQFF.

This chain connects TRBV7-8 to TRBJ1-2, with D unclear. The CDR3 runs 14 residues. Looked up from germline, CDR1 is SGHVS and CDR2 is FQNEAQ. Trimming cost V 4 bases and J 2 bases, with 11 bases left between them. The CDR3 loop reads CASSSSRVNYGYTF. The CDR3 DNA follows: TGTGCCAGCAGCTCATCACGGGTGAACTATGGCTACACCTTC.

The V gene is TRBV5-8, the J gene TRBJ2-3, with unresolved D. The ends were cut back, 4 bases at V and 0 bases at J, with 15 bases in the middle. The germline V gene has CDR1 SGHTS and CDR2 YDEGEE. This CDR3 is built from 16 residues. DNA of the CDR3: TGTGCCAGCAGCCCGAATGGCGGATCTAGCACAGATACGCAGTATTTT. It specifies CASSPNGGSSTDTQYF.

This chain links TRBV11-1 with TRBJ2-5; D is possibly TRBD1 (5 bases). V lost 3 bases and J lost 9, with 11 bases in between. Germline-derived CDR1 and CDR2 are SGHAT and FQDESV (reference sequence). This CDR3 has 12 residues. CDR3 sequence (DNA): TGTGCCAGCAGCTTCCCAGGGCAGGCCCAGTACTTC. Translated, it gives CASSFPGQAQYF.

The chain's CDR3 is CASSDTGNQPQHF. The CDR3 nucleotides are TGTGCCAGCAGTGATACGGGCAATCAGCCCCAGCATTTT. The V call is TRBV2, the J call TRBJ1-5, with D uncertain. The CDR3 sequence is 13 residues long. The V and J ends lost 3 bases and 2 bases respectively, with 5 bases between them. Germline CDR1 SNHLY, CDR2 FYNNEI.

The CDR3 DNA sequence: TGCGCCAGCAGCTCCGGTGGCGGACTTAGCACAGATACGCAGTATTTT. Translated: CASSSGGGLSTDTQYF. This sequence joins TRBV5-1 and TRBJ2-3; D possibly corresponds to TRBD2 (5 bases). Trimming took off 3 bases at V and 0 bases at J, with 14 bases between the two ends. The CDR3 has 16 residues. Germline V gives CDR1 SGHRS, CDR2 YFSETQ.

The chain combines TRBV5-1 with TRBJ2-3; 10 bases are shared with TRBD1. There are 16 residues in the CDR3. Trimming cost V 5 bases and J 3 bases; bases outside gene matches: 9. Per germline, CDR1 SGHRS and CDR2 YFSETQ. The CDR3 region has the DNA TGCGCCAGCAGTACAGGACAGGGGGTATCGACAGATACGCAGTATTTT. It specifies CASSTGQGVSTDTQYF.

The rearrangement links TRBV5-1 to TRBJ1-1; no firm D call. Deletions cut 0 bases from V and 5 bases from J, with 8 bases between. Per germline, CDR1 SGHRS and CDR2 YFSETQ. This CDR3 region has 13 residues. The CDR3 nucleotides are TGCGCCAGCAGCTTGGGACCGGGGACTGAAGCTTTCTTT. The encoded protein is CASSLGPGTEAFF.

V is TRBV7-3 and J is TRBJ2-3; a possible D gene is TRBD1 (5 bases). Germline CDR1 reads SGHTA; CDR2 reads FQGTGA. The ends were cut back, 4 bases at V and 5 bases at J, with 13 bases in the middle. The CDR3 consists of 14 residues. The chain's CDR3 is CASSSVGAGDTQYF. In DNA form, the CDR3 reads TGTGCCAGCAGCTCCGTAGGGGCTGGAGATACGCAGTATTTT.

This clone came up a few times. This chain uses TRBV6-6 with TRBJ2-1, with D tentatively TRBD1 (5 bases). The germline CDR1 and CDR2 sequences are MNHNY and SVGAGI (reference sequence). This CDR3 region has 15 residues. Trimming removed 6 bases from V and 8 bases from J, with 20 bases in between. The CDR3 here is CASRPQASGSDEQFF. As DNA, the CDR3 is TGTGCCAGCAGGCCACAGGCTAGTGGATCGGATGAGCAGTTCTTC.

This sequence joins TRBV28 and TRBJ1-3; TRBD1 matches 7 bases. The CDR3 is 17 residues long. Germline assignment: CDR1 MDHEN and CDR2 SYDVKM. V lost 2 bases, J lost 6 bases, and 13 bases stayed unmatched. Written as DNA, the CDR3 is TGTGCCAGCAGTTTAGCCGCTACAGGGGAAAGAGAAAACACCATATATTTT. Its protein product is CASSLAATGERENTIYF.

This clone was counted between two and nine times. The V gene is TRBV4-1, the J gene TRBJ2-7; 8 positions match TRBD1. Germline lookup yields CDR1 MGHRA and CDR2 YSYEKL. The CDR3 has 15 amino acids. Trimming took 3 bases from V and 1 from J; bases not matched to a gene: 5. CDR3: CASSHSGQASYEQYF. The CDR3 DNA reads TGCGCCAGCAGCCACTCGGGACAGGCGTCCTACGAGCAGTACTTC.

This clone was seen only once. The chain recombines TRBV9 with TRBJ1-1, with 8 bases aligning to TRBD1. V lost 4 bases to trimming and J lost 6 bases; unmatched junction nucleotides: 11. CDR3 length: 15 amino acids. The V gene's germline CDR1 is SGDLS and CDR2 YYNGEE. Here the CDR3 DNA reads TGTGCCAGCAGCCCCGGCCCAGGGGGCGACGCTGAAGCTTTCTTT. Translation: CASSPGPGGDAEAFF.

The rearrangement uses TRBV19 and TRBJ1-2; D call uncertain. V lost 5 bases and J lost 7, with 20 bases in between. The CDR3 has 15 amino acids. The germline gives CDR1 LNHDA, CDR2 SQIVND (reference sequence). DNA for the CDR3: TGTGCCAGTAGTGACTCCGGCGGGTCAAATGGTGGCTACACCTTC. This codes for CASSDSGGSNGGYTF.

This clone came up once. The chain uses TRBV12-5 and TRBJ1-1; D unresolved. The CDR3 length is 13 residues. Germline lookup yields CDR1 LGHNT and CDR2 FRNRAP. Trimming shortened V by 7 bases and J by 1 base, and 10 bases separated the two germline ends. The DNA of the CDR3 is TGTGCTAGTGCATTCACCAGGAACACTGAAGCTTTCTTT. It encodes CASAFTRNTEAFF.

The chain combines TRBV5-4 with TRBJ2-7; tentative D call: TRBD1 (6 bases). Germline V gene data show CDR1 as SGHNT and CDR2 as YYREEE (reference sequence). This CDR3 has 13 amino acids. The ends were cut back, 4 bases at V and 9 bases at J, with 17 bases in the middle. Here the CDR3 reads CASSLVGAGGQYF. DNA for the CDR3: TGTGCCAGCAGCCTGGTGGGGGCGGGCGGGCAGTACTTC. Using reference TRBV5-4 and TRBJ2-7 for the parts outside the CDR3, the full variable domain is ETGVTQSPTHLIKTRGQQVTLRCSSQSGHNTVSWYQQALGQGPQFIFQYYREEENGRGNFPPRFSGLQFPNYSSELNVNALELDDSALYLCASSLVGAGGQYFGPGTRLTVT.